This paragraph covers one T cell receptor (beta chain) sequence. Sample time point: cycle 4 day 1 (C4D1), after 6 weeks of nivolumab. After autologous stem cell transplantation all patients relapsed, and prior brentuximab vedotin exposure differed between cohorts. Complete response, partial response or progressive disease constituted the best responses recorded. This CDR3 has 13 residues. The germline V gene has CDR1 SGDLS and CDR2 YYNGEE. V was pared by 9 bases and J by 4 bases, with 4 bases of the junction left unmatched. This sample is drawn from a study of PD-1 blockade in classical Hodgkin lymphoma. Overall study: Patients were treated with nivolumab at 3 mg/kg, and this was given intravenously every 2 weeks.

Libraries were prepared by immunoSEQ multiplex PCR; TCRdb keeps only in-frame clonotypes and omits some of them. The sample consists of tens of thousands of clones, around 78% of them appearing once. This specimen consisted of peripheral blood mononuclear cells (PBMCs), obtained before the fourth cycle of nivolumab. The sequence derives from a human donor with classical Hodgkin lymphoma. The gene calls are TRBV9 and TRBJ2-3, with 11 bases matching TRBD2. The CDR3 DNA follows: TGTGCCACCACTAGCGGGGGTGCAGATACGCAGTATTTT. Encoded protein: CATTSGGADTQYF. The whole variable domain, remainder taken from reference TRBV9 and TRBJ2-3, is DSGVTQTPKHLITATGQRVTLRCSPRSGDLSVYWYQQSLDQGLQFLIQYYNGEERAKGNILERFSAQQFPDLHSELNLSSLELGDSALYFCATTSGGADTQYFGPGTRLTVL.